Included here is one T cell receptor beta chain sequence, with context. The data stem from a study of blood T cell repertoires in COVID-19. The ends were cut back, 1 base at V and 1 base at J, with 9 bases in the middle. CDR3 length: 16 residues. The germline CDR1 and CDR2 sequences are SGHDT and YYEEEE. TCRdb's table, derived via immunoSEQ multiplex PCR, lists solely in-frame clones and lacks some. The sample comprises approximately 240,000 clones, around nine tenths of which are singletons, and around 2% rests with the top ten. Input material: PBMCs or T cells enriched from blood (not recorded which). The receptor was isolated from a woman aged 18-35 years who had recovered from COVID-19. The chain combines TRBV5-6 with TRBJ2-6; D might be TRBD1 (5 bases). The chain's CDR3 is CASSLYQGSGANVLTF. The CDR3 DNA is TGTGCCAGCAGCTTGTACCAGGGTTCTGGGGCCAACGTCCTGACTTTC.